The clone carrying this T cell receptor (beta chain) has more than one count but fewer than ten. Its antigen is unknown. This specimen belongs to a study of blood T cells in healthy people across ages. Overall study results and limits: Donors of long life had a larger count of naive CD4+ cells and greater diversity than aged donors. The unknown donor CMV status may have confounded expanded clonotype changes. Unsorted PBMCs prevented conclusive naive versus antigen-experienced comparison.

Germline V CDR1 and CDR2: MGHRA, YSYEKL. The CDR3 has 16 amino acids. Trimming cost V 1 base and J 3 bases; bases outside gene matches: 5. PCR was performed a second time for about 6 to 12 cycles using a sample-barcoded 5' primer and a J-beta primer mix. MiXCR, applied by TCRdb to the 5' RACE reads, yields one record per CDR3 protein. The sample consists of about 640,000 distinct CDR3 sequences, about 54% of them appearing once. This rearrangement joins TRBV4-1 to TRBJ2-7; 11 bases are a match to TRBD1. Sequencing was done on a sample of blood. The origin of this receptor is a man in his 60s in good health. DNA for the CDR3: TGCGCCAGCAGCCAAGGGGGGACAGGGGGGTTCTACGAGCAGTACTTC. It specifies CASSQGGTGGFYEQYF.